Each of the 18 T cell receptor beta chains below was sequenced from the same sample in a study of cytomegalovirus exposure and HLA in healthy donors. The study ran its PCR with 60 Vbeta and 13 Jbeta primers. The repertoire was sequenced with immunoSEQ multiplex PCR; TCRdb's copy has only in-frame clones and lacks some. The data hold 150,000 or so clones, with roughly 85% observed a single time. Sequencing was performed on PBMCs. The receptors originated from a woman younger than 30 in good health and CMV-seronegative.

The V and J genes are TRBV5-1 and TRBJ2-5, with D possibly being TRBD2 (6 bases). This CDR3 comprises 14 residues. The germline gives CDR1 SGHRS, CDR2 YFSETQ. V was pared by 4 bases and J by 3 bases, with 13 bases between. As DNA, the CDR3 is TGCGCCAGCAGCCCGGGATGGGGGGAAGAGACCCAGTACTTC. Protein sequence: CASSPGWGEETQYF.

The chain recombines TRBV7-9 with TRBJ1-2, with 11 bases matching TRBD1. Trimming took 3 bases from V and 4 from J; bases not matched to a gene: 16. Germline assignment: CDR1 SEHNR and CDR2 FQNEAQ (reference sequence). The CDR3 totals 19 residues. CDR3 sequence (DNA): TGTGCCAGCAGCTTCCTTACTCCGGGACAGGGGGATCGGGGCTATGGCTACACCTTC. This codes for CASSFLTPGQGDRGYGYTF.

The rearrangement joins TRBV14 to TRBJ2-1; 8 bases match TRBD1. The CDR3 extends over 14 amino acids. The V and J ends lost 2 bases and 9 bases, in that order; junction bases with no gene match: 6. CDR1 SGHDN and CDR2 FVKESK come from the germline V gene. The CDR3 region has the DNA TGTGCCAGCAGCCAACAGGGGGCTGAGGTTGAGCAGTTCTTC. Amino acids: CASSQQGAEVEQFF.

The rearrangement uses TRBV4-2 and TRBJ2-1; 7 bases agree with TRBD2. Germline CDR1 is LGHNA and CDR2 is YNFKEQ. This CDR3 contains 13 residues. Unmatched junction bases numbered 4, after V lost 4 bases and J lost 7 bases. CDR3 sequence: CASSPGEGNEQFF. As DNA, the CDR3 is TGTGCCAGCAGCCCGGGGGAGGGGAATGAGCAGTTCTTC.

The CDR3 DNA follows: TGCAGCGTCGGACAGGGAGTCACCGGGGAGCTGTTTTTT. Encoded protein: CSVGQGVTGELFF. This chain joins TRBV29-1 and TRBJ2-2, with 8 bases aligning to TRBD1. V trimming: 6 bases; J trimming: 4 bases; junction bases outside the gene matches: 4. CDR3 size: 13 residues. Germline V gene sequence: CDR1 SQVTM, CDR2 ANQGSEA.

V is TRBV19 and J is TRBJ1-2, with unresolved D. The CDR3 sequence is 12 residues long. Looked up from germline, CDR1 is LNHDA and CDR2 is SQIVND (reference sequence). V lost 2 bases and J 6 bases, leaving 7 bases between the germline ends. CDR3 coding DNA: TGTGCCAGTAGTATATCCCCCGATGGCTACACCTTC. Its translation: CASSISPDGYTF.

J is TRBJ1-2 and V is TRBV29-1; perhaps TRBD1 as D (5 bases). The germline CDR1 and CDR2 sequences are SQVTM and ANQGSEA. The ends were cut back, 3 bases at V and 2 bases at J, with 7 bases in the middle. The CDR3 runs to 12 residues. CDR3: CSVDRQNYGYTF. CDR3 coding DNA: TGCAGCGTTGATAGACAGAACTATGGCTACACCTTC.

CDR3 loop: CASRGRRGYGYTF. The CDR3 region has the DNA TGTGCCAGCAGGGGCAGGAGAGGGTATGGCTACACCTTC. The V call is TRBV6-5, the J call TRBJ1-2; D unclear. Trimming shortened V by 6 bases and J by 5 bases, and 13 bases separated the two germline ends. The germline V gene encodes CDR1 MNHEY and CDR2 SVGAGI. The CDR3 length is 13 residues.

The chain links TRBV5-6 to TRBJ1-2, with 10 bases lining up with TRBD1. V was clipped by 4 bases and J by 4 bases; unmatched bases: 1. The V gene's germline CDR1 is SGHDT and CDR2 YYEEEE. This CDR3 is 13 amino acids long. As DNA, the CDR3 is TGTGCCAGCAGCCGACAGGGGGCCTATGGCTACACCTTC. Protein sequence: CASSRQGAYGYTF. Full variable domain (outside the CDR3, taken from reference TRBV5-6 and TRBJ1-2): DAGVTQSPTHLIKTRGQQVTLRCSPKSGHDTVSWYQQALGQGPQFIFQYYEEEERQRGNFPDRFSGHQFPNYSSELNVNALLLGDSALYLCASSRQGAYGYTFGSGTRLTVV.

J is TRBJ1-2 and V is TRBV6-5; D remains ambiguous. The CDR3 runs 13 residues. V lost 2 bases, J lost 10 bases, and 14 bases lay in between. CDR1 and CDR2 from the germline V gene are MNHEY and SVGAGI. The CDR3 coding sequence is TGTGCCAGCAGTTACGCTCCGGGAATCACCTACACCTTC. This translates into CASSYAPGITYTF.

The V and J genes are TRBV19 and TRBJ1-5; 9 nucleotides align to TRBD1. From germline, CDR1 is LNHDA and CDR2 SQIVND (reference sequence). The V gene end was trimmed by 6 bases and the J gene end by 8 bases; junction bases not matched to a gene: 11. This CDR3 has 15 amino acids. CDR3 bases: TGTGCCAGTAGCGACAGGGGGTTGGGGTTTGAGCCCCAGCATTTT. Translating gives CASSDRGLGFEPQHF.

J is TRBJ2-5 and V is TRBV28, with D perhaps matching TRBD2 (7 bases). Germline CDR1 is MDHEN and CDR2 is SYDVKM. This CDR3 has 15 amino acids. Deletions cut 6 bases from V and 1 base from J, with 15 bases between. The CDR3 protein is CASSSGGPIQETQYF. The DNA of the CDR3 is TGTGCCAGCAGCTCCGGGGGGCCGATCCAAGAGACCCAGTACTTC.

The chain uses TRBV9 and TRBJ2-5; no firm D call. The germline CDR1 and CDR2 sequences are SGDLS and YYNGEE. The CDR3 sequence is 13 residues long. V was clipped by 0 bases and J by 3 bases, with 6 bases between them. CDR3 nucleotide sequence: TGTGCCAGCAGCGTAGGTGTCGAAGAGACCCAGTACTTC. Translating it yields CASSVGVEETQYF.

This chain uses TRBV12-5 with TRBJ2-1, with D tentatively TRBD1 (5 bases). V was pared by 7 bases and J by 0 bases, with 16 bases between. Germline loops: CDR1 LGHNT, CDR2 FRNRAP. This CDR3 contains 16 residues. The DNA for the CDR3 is TGTGCTAGTGATCCCCTGGGGCCCAGCTCCTACAATGAGCAGTTCTTC. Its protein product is CASDPLGPSSYNEQFF.

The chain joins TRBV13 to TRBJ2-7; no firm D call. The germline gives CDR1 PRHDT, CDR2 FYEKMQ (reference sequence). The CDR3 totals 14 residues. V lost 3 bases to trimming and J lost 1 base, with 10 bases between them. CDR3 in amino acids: CASSLRTLSYEQYF. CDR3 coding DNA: TGTGCCAGCAGCTTGAGAACGCTATCCTACGAGCAGTACTTC.

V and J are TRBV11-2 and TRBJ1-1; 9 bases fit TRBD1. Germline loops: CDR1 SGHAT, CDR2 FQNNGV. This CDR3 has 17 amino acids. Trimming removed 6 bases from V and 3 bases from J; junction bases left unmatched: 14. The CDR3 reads CASRDGDRAMGDTEAFF. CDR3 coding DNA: TGTGCCAGCAGGGACGGGGACAGGGCTATGGGGGACACTGAAGCTTTCTTT.

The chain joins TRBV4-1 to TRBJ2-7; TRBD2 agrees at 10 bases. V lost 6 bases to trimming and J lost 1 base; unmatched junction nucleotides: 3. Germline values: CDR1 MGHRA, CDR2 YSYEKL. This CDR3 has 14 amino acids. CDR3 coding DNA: TGCGCCAGCAGGCCGACTAGCGGGTCCTACGAGCAGTACTTC. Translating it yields CASRPTSGSYEQYF.

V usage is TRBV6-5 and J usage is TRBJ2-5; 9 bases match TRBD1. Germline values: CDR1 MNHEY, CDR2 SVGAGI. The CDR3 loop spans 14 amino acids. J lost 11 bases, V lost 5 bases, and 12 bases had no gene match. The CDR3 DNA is TGTGCCAGCAGTGTCGGGACAGGGATTGGGGAGCAGTACTTC. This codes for CASSVGTGIGEQYF.